This T cell receptor beta chain appears in the sequencing data of a study of cytomegalovirus exposure and HLA in healthy donors. Regarding the study as a whole: A list of more than 150 TCR beta chains associated with cytomegalovirus was given.

This clone was seen a handful of times. Antigen unknown. The CDR3 loop spans 17 amino acids. The germline CDR1 and CDR2 sequences are LGHNA and YSLEER. V was trimmed by 0 bases and J by 0 bases, leaving 14 bases between them. Some clones are missing from TCRdb's copy, which holds only in-frame ones; the method was immunoSEQ multiplex PCR. This repertoire shows under 200,000 clones, about 86% found once; its top ten account for approximately 2%. The sequence came from a woman between 18 and 30 years old in good health and CMV-seronegative. The V and J genes are TRBV4-3 and TRBJ1-2, with D perhaps matching TRBD1 (5 bases). Sequencing was carried out using PBMCs. The DNA of the CDR3 is TGCGCCAGCAGCCAAGAAAGAACAGGCGATGCTAACTATGGCTACACCTTC. Protein: CASSQERTGDANYGYTF.